These T cell receptor beta chains were read from a single sample in a study of CD8 T cells in Susac syndrome. TCRdb reanalysed the immunoSEQ multiplex PCR reads using MiXCR and keeps one entry per CDR3 protein. The sample records around 170,000 distinct CDR3 sequences, about 96% being singletons. The material sequenced was CD4+ T cells from PBMCs. These receptors originate from a human donor with Susac syndrome. The conserved cysteine and the conserved F or W are not part of the CDR3 here. Fields, in order: V gene, J gene, D gene, CDR3 protein. A D gene is named only where the DNA matches it firmly.

TRBV29-1	TRBJ2-4	TRBD2	SVVSSGGTTSQNIQY
TRBV30	TRBJ1-2	NA	AWSPQGRGYT
TRBV20-1	TRBJ2-1	TRBD1	SATDRDNEQF
TRBV14	TRBJ1-2	NA	ASSHGPNYGYT
TRBV18	TRBJ2-5	TRBD1	ASSPPTGGRETQY
TRBV7-2	TRBJ2-2	TRBD1	ASSLDRGANTGELF
TRBV7-8	TRBJ2-7	NA	ASSSSLYEQY
TRBV3-1	TRBJ2-3	NA	ASSQALTSDTQY
TRBV29-1	TRBJ1-1	NA	SVDSTMNTEAF
TRBV7-2	TRBJ2-2	NA	ASSPHTGINTGELF
TRBV30	TRBJ2-7	NA	AWSGGSGQY
TRBV29-1	TRBJ2-7	TRBD2	SVGSRGAYEQY
TRBV9	TRBJ2-5	NA	ASSASQETQY
TRBV28	TRBJ1-2	NA	ASRDGGEGYT
TRBV29-1	TRBJ2-7	NA	SAGTQSDEQY
TRBV29-1	TRBJ2-7	NA	SVRGQTYEQY
TRBV14	TRBJ2-1	NA	ASSQAGLAGNEQF
TRBV12-3/TRBV12-4	TRBJ1-2	NA	ASSRGPVRHYGYT
TRBV20-1	TRBJ2-5	NA	SATQGGTQY
TRBV24-1	TRBJ2-3	NA	ATSDLGEVADTQY
TRBV7-2	TRBJ1-5	NA	ASSLQGLYSNQPQH
TRBV2	TRBJ2-2	NA	ASSEAEAGELF
TRBV24-1	TRBJ2-2	NA	ATSDLGTGELF
TRBV20-1	TRBJ2-3	NA	SARAPADTQY
TRBV5-1	TRBJ2-1	NA	ASSLDPSYNEQF
TRBV29-1	TRBJ1-4	TRBD1	SVQGQANEKLF
TRBV2	TRBJ1-2	TRBD1	ASSEGQGDYGYT
TRBV29-1	TRBJ1-2	NA	SGRPLGLRNYGYT
TRBV18	TRBJ2-2	NA	ASSPDSGELF
TRBV30	TRBJ2-7	NA	AWSAGPPHEQY
TRBV15	TRBJ2-5	TRBD2	ATKSGRAGETQY
TRBV4-3	TRBJ1-6	NA	ASSQEVTVSPLH
TRBV3-1	TRBJ2-1	NA	ASSRILSYNEQF
TRBV20-1	TRBJ1-5	NA	SAIRDRNQPQH
TRBV20-1	TRBJ1-5	NA	SASETGLNQPQH
TRBV13	TRBJ2-4	NA	ASSLVGGRNIQY
TRBV6-5	TRBJ2-2	NA	AIGVVNTGELF
TRBV19	TRBJ2-1	NA	ASRGGASYNEQF
TRBV19	TRBJ1-5	NA	ASRLDSHNQPQH
TRBV20-1	TRBJ2-5	NA	SAQGLKVVGLTQY
TRBV5-6	TRBJ2-5	NA	ASSRSVGQETQY
TRBV30	TRBJ2-3	NA	AWSARPTDTQY